The clone carrying this TCR beta chain was counted between two and nine times. The data are from a study of CD8 T cells in ankylosing spondylitis. The CDR3 has 12 residues. Germline loops: CDR1 MNHEY, CDR2 SMNVEV (reference sequence). The V and J ends lost 6 bases and 7 bases, in that order; junction bases with no gene match: 5. TCRdb independently ran MiXCR on the 5' RACE reads; one entry per CDR3 protein. The sample has around 120,000 distinct CDR3 sequences; under 30% are singletons. Specimen: synovial fluid, either unsorted or a sorted T cell fraction (not recorded which). This clonotype was sampled from a male donor with ankylosing spondylitis. This chain links TRBV27 with TRBJ1-2, with TRBD1 identical over 7 bases. CDR3 DNA sequence: TGTGCCAGCAGGAGGGGGCTCGGTGGCTACACCTTC. Translating it yields CASRRGLGGYTF.